The clone carrying this T cell receptor beta chain was counted between two and nine times. Its antigen is unknown. TCRdb re-derived calls from the 5' RACE reads in MiXCR, one entry per CDR3 protein. The sample has approximately 210,000 distinct CDR3 sequences, about 11% seen once. This sample is part of a study of T-cell memory formation after mild COVID-19. Study-level findings and limits: Shrinking CD4+ clones were chiefly CM and EM; CD8+ ones were chiefly EMRA. Certain responding clones were present in pre-infection memory, suggesting participation of cross-reactive memory.

This CDR3 comprises 12 residues. CDR1 is SGHVS and CDR2 is FQNEAQ in the germline V gene. The V gene end was trimmed by 5 bases and the J gene end by 8 bases; junction bases not matched to a gene: 3. The sequencing sample was made of PBMCs or a T cell subset sorted from them (not recorded which). The source of this sequence is a man aged 18 to 30 who had mild COVID-19 (a few samples of this study predate the infection). Cell type and time point are not known. This chain joins TRBV7-8 and TRBJ2-1; 7 bases align to TRBD1. The CDR3 region is CASSADRDEQFF. CDR3 in DNA: TGTGCCAGCAGCGCCGACAGGGATGAGCAGTTCTTC.